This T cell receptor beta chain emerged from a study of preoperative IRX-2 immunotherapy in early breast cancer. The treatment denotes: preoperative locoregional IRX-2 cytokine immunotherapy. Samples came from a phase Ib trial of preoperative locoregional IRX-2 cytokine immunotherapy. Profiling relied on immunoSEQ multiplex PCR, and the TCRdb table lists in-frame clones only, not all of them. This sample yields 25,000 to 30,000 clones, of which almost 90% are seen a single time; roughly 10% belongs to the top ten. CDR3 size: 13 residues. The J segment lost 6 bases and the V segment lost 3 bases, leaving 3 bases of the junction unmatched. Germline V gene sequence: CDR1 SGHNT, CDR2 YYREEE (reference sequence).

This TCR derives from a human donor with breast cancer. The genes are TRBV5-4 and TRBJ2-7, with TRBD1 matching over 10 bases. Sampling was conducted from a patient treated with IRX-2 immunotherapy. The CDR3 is CASSSGQGGEQYF. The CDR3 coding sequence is TGTGCCAGCAGCTCTGGACAGGGGGGCGAGCAGTACTTC. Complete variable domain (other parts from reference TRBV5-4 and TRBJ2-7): ETGVTQSPTHLIKTRGQQVTLRCSSQSGHNTVSWYQQALGQGPQFIFQYYREEENGRGNFPPRFSGLQFPNYSSELNVNALELDDSALYLCASSSGQGGEQYFGPGTRLTVT.